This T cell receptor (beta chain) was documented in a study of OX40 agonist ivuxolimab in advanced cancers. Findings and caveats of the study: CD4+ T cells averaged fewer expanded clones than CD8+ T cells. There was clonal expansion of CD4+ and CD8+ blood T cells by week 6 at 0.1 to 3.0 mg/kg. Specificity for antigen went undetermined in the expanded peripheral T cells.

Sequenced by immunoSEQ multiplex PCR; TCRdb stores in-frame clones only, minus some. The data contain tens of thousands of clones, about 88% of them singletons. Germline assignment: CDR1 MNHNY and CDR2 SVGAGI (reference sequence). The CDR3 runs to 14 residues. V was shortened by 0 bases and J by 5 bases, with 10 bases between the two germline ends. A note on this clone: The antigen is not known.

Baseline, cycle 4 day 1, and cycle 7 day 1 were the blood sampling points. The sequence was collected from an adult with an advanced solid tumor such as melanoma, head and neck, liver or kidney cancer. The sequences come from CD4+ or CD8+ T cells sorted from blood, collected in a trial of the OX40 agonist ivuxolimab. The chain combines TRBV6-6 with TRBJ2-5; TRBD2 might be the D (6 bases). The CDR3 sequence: CASSYSEGRETQYF. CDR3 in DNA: TGTGCCAGCAGTTACTCGGAGGGGCGCGAGACCCAGTACTTC.